This note documents a single TCR beta chain sequence. The entry originates in a study of cytomegalovirus exposure and HLA in healthy donors. Data came from immunoSEQ multiplex PCR; TCRdb stores just in-frame clones and leaves some out. Of about 160,000 clones listed, nearly 90% were seen once; the top ten hold under 4.5%. Germline V gene lookup returns CDR1 SGHKS and CDR2 YYEKEE (reference sequence). This CDR3 is 16 amino acids long. V trimming: 1 base; J trimming: 5 bases; junction bases outside the gene matches: 11. The chain carries TRBV5-5 and TRBJ1-1; 7 nucleotides line up with TRBD1. Source material: PBMCs. This TCR was sampled from a man between 18 and 35 years old in good health and CMV-seropositive. The DNA for the CDR3 is TGTGCCAGCAGCTTGTTGGGAGGAGACAGGGTGACTGAAGCTTTCTTT. Translation gives CASSLLGGDRVTEAFF.